This T cell receptor beta chain came from a study of tumor-infiltrating lymphocytes in primary liver carcinoma. Study as a whole: Tumor stage was T1-T3 N0M0, and tumor size was roughly 4 to 11 cm across. Study results and caveats: Significantly greater top-250-clone fractions characterized tumors relative to blood (p = 0.039).

This clonotype has ten or more counts. Its antigen remains unknown. Reverse transcription of approximately 0.55 ug total RNA with a constant-region primer produced TCR beta cDNA. Three-round nested multiplex PCR performed with slightly modified ARM-PCR produced the TCR beta libraries. With TRBV1-TRBV30 forward primers and a C-beta reverse primer, the first two PCR rounds were run for approximately 9 cycles each. TCRdb re-called the multiplex PCR reads through MiXCR, storing one row per CDR3 protein. Seen here are roughly 330,000 distinct CDR3 sequences, about 65% observed once, and the top ten hold 6.5%. V lost 10 bases and J 4 bases, leaving 19 bases between the germline ends. The CDR3 has 14 residues. Germline CDR1 MNHEY, CDR2 SVGAGI. Blood RNA came from unsorted whole blood; germline DNA was also extracted.

This sequence originates from a middle-aged man with primary liver carcinoma and hepatitis B virus infection. The chain recombines TRBV6-5 with TRBJ1-2; possibly TRBD1 for D (6 bases). Specimen: peripheral blood. The CDR3 is CATHGSGAAYGYTF. The DNA of the CDR3 is TGTGCCACCCACGGTTCAGGGGCGGCCTATGGCTACACCTTC.